This paragraph reports one TCR beta chain. What it recognizes is unknown. TCRdb's table, derived via immunoSEQ multiplex PCR, lists solely in-frame clones and lacks some. The table records 100,000 to 150,000 clones, approximately 89% of them present only once. This CDR3 spans 14 amino acids. CDR1 and CDR2 (germline): LNHDA, SQIVND (reference sequence). Trimming shortened V by 3 bases and J by 6 bases, and 9 bases separated the two germline ends. The data are from a study of T cell responses to AZD1222 COVID-19 vaccine. General study points: The donor cohort was predominantly white British with a female majority, and clonal diversity may have been underestimated. Regions 160-218 and 743-854 held dominance among vaccine-associated CD4 TCRs, which spanned spike.

Sequencing was performed on peripheral blood, taken 28 days after the second AZD1222 dose. The V call is TRBV19, the J call TRBJ1-6; maybe TRBD1 (5 bases). This TCR was sampled from an adult who received the AZD1222 COVID-19 vaccine. CDR3 in amino acids: CASSIVGGNSPLHF. The CDR3 DNA sequence: TGTGCCAGTAGTATCGTGGGGGGTAATTCACCCCTCCACTTT.